This T cell receptor (beta chain) was captured by sequencing in a study of technical replicates of blood from a handful of donors. Germline lookup yields CDR1 ENHRY and CDR2 SYGVKD. This CDR3 contains 11 residues. The ends were cut back, 6 bases at V and 6 bases at J, with 9 bases in the middle. This table comes from immunoSEQ multiplex PCR, and its TCRdb copy is limited to in-frame clones, with some not included. The sample holds about 81,000 clones, approximately 96% seen once. The sequencing sample was made of T cells isolated from PBMCs. The rearrangement joins TRBV10-3 to TRBJ2-7; weak D call: TRBD1 (6 bases). The receptor comes from a human donor in good health. CDR3 sequence reads: CAIRDSGEQYF. The CDR3 region has the DNA TGTGCCATCAGGGACAGCGGCGAGCAGTACTTC.